The rows below give T cell receptor beta chains drawn from one sample of a study of Ad26.COV2.S vaccination and SARS-CoV-2 variants. This table comes from immunoSEQ multiplex PCR, and its TCRdb copy is limited to in-frame clones, with some not included. The data show hundreds of thousands of clones, around 92% seen once. This material consisted of peripheral blood, taken in a trial of Ad26.COV2.S vaccine versus placebo. Receptor source: a person between 18 and 65 years old who received the Ad26.COV2.S COVID-19 vaccine or a placebo. The CDR3 runs from the conserved cysteine through the conserved F or W. Each record gives: J gene, D gene, V gene, CDR3 DNA, CDR3 protein. The D gene is left open where the match is weak.

>TRBJ2-3|TRBD2|TRBV29-1
TGCAGCGTTGATCTCGTGACTAGCAACACAGATACGCAGTATTTT
CSVDLVTSNTDTQYF
>TRBJ2-7|TRBD2|TRBV6-6
TGTGCCACCGGGCTAGCGGGGTTCTACGAGCAGTACTTC
CATGLAGFYEQYF
>TRBJ1-5|-|TRBV23-1
TGCGCCAGCAGTCAATCCAGTTCAACAGGGAATCAGCCCCAGCATTTT
CASSQSSSTGNQPQHF
>TRBJ2-7|-|TRBV20-1
TGCAGTGCTCCGACCCCTATCGAGCAGTACTTC
CSAPTPIEQYF
>TRBJ2-5|TRBD1|TRBV5-6
TGTGCCAGCAGCTTGTTGGGACAGGGGATGGAGGAGACCCAGTACTTC
CASSLLGQGMEETQYF
>TRBJ2-1|-|TRBV6-6
TGTGCCAGCAGTTCCCGACAGGGAGGGTTAGGTGAGCAGTTCTTC
CASSSRQGGLGEQFF
>TRBJ1-1|TRBD1|TRBV5-6
TGTGCCAGCAGCTTCGGGACAGGGAGATTGAACACTGAAGCTTTCTTT
CASSFGTGRLNTEAFF
>TRBJ2-7|-|TRBV5-1
TGCGCCAGCAGCTTCGATGGCACTCCCTCCTACGAGCAGTACTTC
CASSFDGTPSYEQYF
>TRBJ1-2|-|TRBV5-1
TGCGCCAGCAGCTCCGGAGGGGGGACCTATGGCTACACCTTC
CASSSGGGTYGYTF
>TRBJ2-4|-|TRBV18
TGTGCCAGCTCGCATTTTCAGGACAGAAAAAACATTCAGTACTTC
CASSHFQDRKNIQYF